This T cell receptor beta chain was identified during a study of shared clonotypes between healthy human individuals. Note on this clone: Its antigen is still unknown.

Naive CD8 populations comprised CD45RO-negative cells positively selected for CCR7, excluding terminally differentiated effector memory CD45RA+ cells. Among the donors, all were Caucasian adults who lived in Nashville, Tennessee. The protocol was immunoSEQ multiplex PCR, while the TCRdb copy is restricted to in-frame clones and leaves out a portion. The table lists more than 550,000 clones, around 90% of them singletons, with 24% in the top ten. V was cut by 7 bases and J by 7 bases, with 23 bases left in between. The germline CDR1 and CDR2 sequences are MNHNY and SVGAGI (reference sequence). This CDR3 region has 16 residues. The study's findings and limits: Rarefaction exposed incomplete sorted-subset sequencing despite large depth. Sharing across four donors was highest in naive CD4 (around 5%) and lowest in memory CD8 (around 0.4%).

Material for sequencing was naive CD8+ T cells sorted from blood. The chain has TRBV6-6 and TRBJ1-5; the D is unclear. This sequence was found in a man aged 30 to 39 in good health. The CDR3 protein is CASTFGEGAGGQPQHF. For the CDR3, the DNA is TGTGCCAGCACCTTCGGGGAGGGAGCCGGCGGGCAGCCCCAGCATTTT.